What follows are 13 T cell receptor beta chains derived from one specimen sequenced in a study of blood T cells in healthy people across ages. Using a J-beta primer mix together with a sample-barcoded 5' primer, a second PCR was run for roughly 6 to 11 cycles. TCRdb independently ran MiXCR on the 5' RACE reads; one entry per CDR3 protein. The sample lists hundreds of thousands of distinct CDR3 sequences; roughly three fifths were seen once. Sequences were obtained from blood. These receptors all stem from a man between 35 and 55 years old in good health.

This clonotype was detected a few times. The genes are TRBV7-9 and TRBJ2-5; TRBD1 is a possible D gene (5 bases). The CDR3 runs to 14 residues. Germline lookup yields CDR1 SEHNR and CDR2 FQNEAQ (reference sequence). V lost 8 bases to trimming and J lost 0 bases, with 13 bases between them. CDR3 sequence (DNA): TGTGCCAGCGCCACAGGAGAGTACCAAGAGACCCAGTACTTC. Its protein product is CASATGEYQETQYF.

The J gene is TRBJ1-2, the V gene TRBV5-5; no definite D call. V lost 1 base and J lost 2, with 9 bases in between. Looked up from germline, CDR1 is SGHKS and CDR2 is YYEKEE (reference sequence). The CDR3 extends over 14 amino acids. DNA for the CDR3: TGTGCCAGCAGCTTGACCGCAGAGAACTATGGCTACACCTTC. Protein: CASSLTAENYGYTF. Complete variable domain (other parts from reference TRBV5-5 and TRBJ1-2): DAGVTQSPTHLIKTRGQQVTLRCSPISGHKSVSWYQQVLGQGPQFIFQYYEKEERGRGNFPDRFSARQFPNYSSELNVNALLLGDSALYLCASSLTAENYGYTFGSGTRLTVV.

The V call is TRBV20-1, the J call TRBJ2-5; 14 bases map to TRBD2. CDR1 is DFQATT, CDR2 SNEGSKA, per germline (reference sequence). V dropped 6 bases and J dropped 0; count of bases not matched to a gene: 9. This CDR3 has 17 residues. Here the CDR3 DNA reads TGCAGTGCCAACCCGGGACTAGCGGGGGATCACCAAGAGACCCAGTACTTC. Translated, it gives CSANPGLAGDHQETQYF.

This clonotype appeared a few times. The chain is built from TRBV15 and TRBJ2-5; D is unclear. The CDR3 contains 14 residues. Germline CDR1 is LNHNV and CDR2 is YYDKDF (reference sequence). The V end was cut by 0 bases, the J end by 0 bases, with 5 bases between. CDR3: CATSRDRNQETQYF. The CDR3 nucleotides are TGTGCCACCAGCAGAGATCGGAACCAAGAGACCCAGTACTTC.

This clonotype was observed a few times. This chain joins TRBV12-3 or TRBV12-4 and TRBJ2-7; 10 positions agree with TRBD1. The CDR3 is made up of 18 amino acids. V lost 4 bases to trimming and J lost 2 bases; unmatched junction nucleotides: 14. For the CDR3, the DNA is TGTGCCAGCAGTTCCAACGCCGGACAGGGGGGCGACACCTACGAGCAGTACTTC. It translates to CASSSNAGQGGDTYEQYF.

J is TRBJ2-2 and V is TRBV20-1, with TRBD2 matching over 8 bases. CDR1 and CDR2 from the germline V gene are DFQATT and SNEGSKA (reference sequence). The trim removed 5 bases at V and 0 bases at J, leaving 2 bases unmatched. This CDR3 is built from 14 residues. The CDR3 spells CSAYSGANTGELFF. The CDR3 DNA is TGCAGTGCTTATAGCGGGGCGAACACCGGGGAGCTGTTTTTT.

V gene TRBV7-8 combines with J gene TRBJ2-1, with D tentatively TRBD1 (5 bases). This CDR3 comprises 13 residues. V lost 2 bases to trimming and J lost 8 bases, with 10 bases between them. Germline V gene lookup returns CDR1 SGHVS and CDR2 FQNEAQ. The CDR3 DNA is TGTGCCAGCAGCTTACCAGGGCCGGATGAGCAGTTCTTC. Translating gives CASSLPGPDEQFF.

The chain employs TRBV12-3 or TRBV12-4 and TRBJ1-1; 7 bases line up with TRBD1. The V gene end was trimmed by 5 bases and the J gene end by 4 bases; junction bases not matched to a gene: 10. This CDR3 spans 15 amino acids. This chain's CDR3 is CASSVTGARTTEAFF. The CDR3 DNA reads TGTGCCAGCAGTGTAACAGGGGCGCGGACCACTGAAGCTTTCTTT.

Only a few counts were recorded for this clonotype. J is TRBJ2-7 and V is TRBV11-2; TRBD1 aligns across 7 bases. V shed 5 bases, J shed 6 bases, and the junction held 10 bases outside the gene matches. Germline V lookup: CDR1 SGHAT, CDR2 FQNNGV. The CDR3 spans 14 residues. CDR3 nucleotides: TGTGCCAGCAGCCGAGGGGGAGACAGGGCCGAGCAGTACTTC. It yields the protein CASSRGGDRAEQYF.

The CDR3: CSVDASPNTEAFF. The CDR3 nucleotides are TGCAGCGTTGATGCCAGCCCGAACACTGAAGCTTTCTTT. The rearrangement uses TRBV29-1 and TRBJ1-1, with unresolved D. The germline gives CDR1 SQVTM, CDR2 ANQGSEA. CDR3 length equals 13 residues. Trimming removed 3 bases from V and 1 base from J, with 9 bases in between.

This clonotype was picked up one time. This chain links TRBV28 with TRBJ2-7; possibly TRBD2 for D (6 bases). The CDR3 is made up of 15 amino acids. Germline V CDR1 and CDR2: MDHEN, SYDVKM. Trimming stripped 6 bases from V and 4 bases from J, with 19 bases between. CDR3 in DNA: TGTGCCAGCAGGGAGGGTTTTGCCCTTACTTACGAGCAGTACTTC. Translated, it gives CASREGFALTYEQYF.

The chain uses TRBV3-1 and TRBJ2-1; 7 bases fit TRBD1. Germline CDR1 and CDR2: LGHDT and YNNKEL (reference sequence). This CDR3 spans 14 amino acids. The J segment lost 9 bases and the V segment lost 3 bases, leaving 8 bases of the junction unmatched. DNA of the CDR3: TGTGCCAGCAGCCATCGAACAGGGGCCGGTGAGCAGTTCTTC. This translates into CASSHRTGAGEQFF.

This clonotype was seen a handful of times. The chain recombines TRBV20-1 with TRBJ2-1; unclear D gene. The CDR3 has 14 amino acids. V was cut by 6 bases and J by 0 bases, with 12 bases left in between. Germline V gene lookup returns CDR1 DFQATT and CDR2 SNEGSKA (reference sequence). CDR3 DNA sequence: TGCAGTGCCCCTGACCTGAGCTCCTACAATGAGCAGTTCTTC. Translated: CSAPDLSSYNEQFF.